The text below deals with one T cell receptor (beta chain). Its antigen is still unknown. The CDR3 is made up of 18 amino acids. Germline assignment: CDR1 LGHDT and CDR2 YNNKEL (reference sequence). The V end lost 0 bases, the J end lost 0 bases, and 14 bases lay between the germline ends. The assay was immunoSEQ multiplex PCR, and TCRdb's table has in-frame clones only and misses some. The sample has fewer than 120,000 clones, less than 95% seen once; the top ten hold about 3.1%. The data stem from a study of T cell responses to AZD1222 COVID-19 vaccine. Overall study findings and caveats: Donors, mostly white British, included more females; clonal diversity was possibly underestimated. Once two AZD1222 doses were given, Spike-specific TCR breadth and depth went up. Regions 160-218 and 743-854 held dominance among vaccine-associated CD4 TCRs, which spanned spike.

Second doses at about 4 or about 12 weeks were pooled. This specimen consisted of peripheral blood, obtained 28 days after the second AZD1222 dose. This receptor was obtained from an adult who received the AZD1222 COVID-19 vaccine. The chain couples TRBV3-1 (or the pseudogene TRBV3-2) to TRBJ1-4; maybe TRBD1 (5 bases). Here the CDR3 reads CASSQERGWDATNEKLFF. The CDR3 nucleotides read TGTGCCAGCAGCCAAGAGAGAGGGTGGGACGCAACTAATGAAAAACTGTTTTTT.